These 15 T cell receptor beta chains originate from one sample sequenced in a study of cytotoxic CD8 clonotypes in ibrutinib-treated CLL. The table came from immunoSEQ multiplex PCR; TCRdb's copy has only in-frame clones and leaves some out. Found here are about 130,000 clones, roughly three quarters of them singletons; the top ten hold 13%. The sequenced sample was PBMCs, obtained after 12 months of ibrutinib treatment. The receptors were gathered from a human donor with chronic lymphocytic leukemia.

This rearrangement joins TRBV19 to TRBJ2-1; TRBD1 matches 12 bases. The ends lost 5 bases at V and 9 bases at J; junction bases unmatched: 8. The CDR3 covers 15 residues. Germline-derived CDR1 and CDR2 are LNHDA and SQIVND (reference sequence). The CDR3 sequence is CASSAQGQGAFEQFF. For the CDR3, the DNA is TGTGCCAGTAGTGCCCAGGGACAGGGGGCGTTTGAGCAGTTCTTC.

This clone was observed once. This chain links TRBV19 with TRBJ1-5; D not resolved. Per the germline V gene, CDR1 is LNHDA and CDR2 is SQIVND (reference sequence). Deletions cut 4 bases from V and 3 bases from J, with 7 bases between. CDR3 size: 13 residues. CDR3 sequence (DNA): TGTGCCAGTAGTAGGTGGGACAATCAGCCCCAGCATTTT. Protein: CASSRWDNQPQHF. Together with reference TRBV19 and TRBJ1-5, the CDR3 gives the full variable domain: DGGITQSPKYLFRKEGQNVTLSCEQNLNHDAMYWYRQDPGQGLRLIYYSQIVNDFQKGDIAEGYSVSREKKESFPLTVTSAQKNPTAFYLCASSRWDNQPQHFGDGTRLSIL.

This clone was observed once. V and J are TRBV7-9 and TRBJ2-1, with 14 nucleotides matching TRBD2. Per the germline V gene, CDR1 is SEHNR and CDR2 is FQNEAQ (reference sequence). This CDR3 is 18 amino acids long. After removal of 1 base from V and 8 bases from J, the junction contained 10 bases not matched to a gene. CDR3 loop: CASSLDRLAGGIGDEQFF. The CDR3 bases are TGTGCCAGCAGCTTAGACCGACTAGCGGGAGGGATTGGGGATGAGCAGTTCTTC.

This clone has more than one count but fewer than ten. The chain employs TRBV19 and TRBJ1-2; D is uncertain. CDR1 is LNHDA and CDR2 is SQIVND in the germline V gene (reference sequence). Trimming removed 3 bases at V and 4 bases at J, with 15 bases between. The CDR3 sequence is 15 residues long. In DNA, the CDR3 is TGTGCCAGTAGTATTATGGAAAAGGGAGCCTATGGCTACACCTTC. Its protein is CASSIMEKGAYGYTF.

This chain links TRBV7-2 with TRBJ2-7; TRBD1 agrees at 9 bases. CDR3 length: 15 amino acids. CDR1 is SGHTA and CDR2 is FQGNSA in the germline V gene. V trimming: 1 base; J trimming: 3 bases; junction bases outside the gene matches: 4. This CDR3 reads CASSLVGTGFYEQYF. In nucleotides, the CDR3 is TGTGCCAGCAGCTTAGTCGGGACAGGGTTCTACGAGCAGTACTTC.

DNA for the CDR3: TGTGCCAGCAGCGTGGGACTAGCGGGAGTCCCAGATACGCAGTATTTT. Translation gives CASSVGLAGVPDTQYF. This chain joins TRBV7-9 and TRBJ2-3; 14 bases agree with TRBD2. Trimming removed 5 bases from V and 4 bases from J; junction bases left unmatched: 5. The V gene's germline CDR1 is SEHNR and CDR2 FQNEAQ (reference sequence). The CDR3 has 16 residues.

The V and J genes are TRBV2 and TRBJ1-2; no clear D gene. Germline values: CDR1 SNHLY, CDR2 FYNNEI. V lost 2 bases, J lost 3 bases, and 10 bases lay in between. This CDR3 is 14 amino acids long. The DNA of the CDR3 is TGTGCCAGCAGTGAAAGATGGTCTGACTATGGCTACACCTTC. Translation: CASSERWSDYGYTF.

As regards this clone: This CDR3 is also generated by other DNA sequences in the sample. V is TRBV19 and J is TRBJ2-5; D perhaps matches TRBD1 (6 bases). In germline, CDR1 is LNHDA, CDR2 SQIVND (reference sequence). V was clipped by 9 bases and J by 5 bases, with 10 bases between them. This CDR3 region has 11 residues. The CDR3 reads CASRRGETQYF. The CDR3, as DNA: TGTGCCAGCAGAAGGGGGGAGACCCAGTACTTC.

The chain joins TRBV27 to TRBJ1-5; weak D call: TRBD1 (6 bases). This CDR3 is built from 14 residues. The V gene lost 6 bases and the J gene lost 3 bases, with 12 bases spanning the gap. The germline CDR1 and CDR2 sequences are MNHEY and SMNVEV (reference sequence). CDR3: CASSPRDNNQPQHF. The CDR3 bases are TGTGCCAGCAGCCCCCGGGACAACAATCAGCCCCAGCATTTT.

The gene calls are TRBV9 and TRBJ1-4, with 8 bases aligning to TRBD1. The V gene's germline CDR1 is SGDLS and CDR2 YYNGEE. The CDR3 is made up of 14 amino acids. Trimming removed 0 bases from V and 7 bases from J; junction bases left unmatched: 2. CDR3 bases: TGTGCCAGCAGCGTAGCAGGGGGCGTTGAAAAACTGTTTTTT. Its protein is CASSVAGGVEKLFF.

The rearrangement links TRBV5-1 to TRBJ2-2; D not certain. V lost 1 base to trimming and J lost 0 bases, with 10 bases between them. This CDR3 comprises 16 residues. Germline CDR1 and CDR2: SGHRS and YFSETQ. The CDR3 bases are TGCGCCAGCAGCTTGAAATCCAGGACGAACACCGGGGAGCTGTTTTTT. Encoded protein: CASSLKSRTNTGELFF.

The genes are TRBV6-6 and TRBJ2-7, with D possibly TRBD2 on 5 matching bases. Germline loops: CDR1 MNHNY, CDR2 SVGAGI (reference sequence). Trimming took 2 bases from V and 0 from J, leaving 14 bases between them. This CDR3 has 16 amino acids. The CDR3 sequence is CASSYSASRSSYEQYF. The CDR3 coding sequence is TGTGCCAGCAGTTACAGCGCTAGCCGGAGCTCCTACGAGCAGTACTTC.

The chain links TRBV4-1 to TRBJ2-1; 11 nucleotides align to TRBD2. With V trimmed by 3 bases and J by 4 bases, 8 bases remained unmatched. Germline V gives CDR1 MGHRA, CDR2 YSYEKL. This CDR3 has 17 residues. CDR3 nucleotides: TGCGCCAGCAGCCAGGCTCCGGGACTAGCGGCTTACAATGAGCAGTTCTTC. Translation gives CASSQAPGLAAYNEQFF.

This chain connects TRBV7-8 to TRBJ2-7; 13 bases are shared with TRBD2. The J segment lost 5 bases and the V segment lost 1 base, leaving 8 bases of the junction unmatched. The germline V gene has CDR1 SGHVS and CDR2 FQNEAQ. The CDR3 is 17 residues long. Here the CDR3 reads CASSLGITSGRAHEQYF. The CDR3 nucleotides are TGTGCCAGCAGCTTAGGGATCACTAGCGGGAGGGCCCACGAGCAGTACTTC.

In this sample, this clone turned up a few times. The chain carries TRBV19 and TRBJ2-2; 7 nucleotides line up with TRBD1. J was trimmed by 7 bases and V by 3 bases; bases with no gene match: 5. The germline V gene encodes CDR1 LNHDA and CDR2 SQIVND (reference sequence). The CDR3 sequence is 14 residues long. The DNA for the CDR3 is TGTGCCAGTAGTATTAACAGGGGTGGCGGGGAGCTGTTTTTT. Translated: CASSINRGGGELFF.